The clone carrying this TCR beta chain was seen a handful of times. The V end lost 5 bases, the J end lost 6 bases, and 17 bases lay between the germline ends. Germline CDR1 is SGHTA and CDR2 is FQGNSA. This CDR3 spans 14 amino acids. This entry is derived from a study of response to subunit inactivated influenza vaccine. MiXCR, run by TCRdb on the RT-PCR reads, gives a single entry per CDR3 protein. Seen here are 500,000 or so distinct CDR3 sequences, roughly 11% observed once, and the top ten hold approximately 12%. J is TRBJ2-7 and V is TRBV7-2, with TRBD2 as a possible D gene (6 bases). The receptor's source is a man aged 45-65 years who received an inactivated influenza vaccine. The sample in question was PBMCs from blood, obtained roughly 47 days after vaccination. CDR3 nucleotide sequence: TGTGCCAGCAGCCCCCCGGACTATCTCTCCGAGCAGTACTTC. Amino acids: CASSPPDYLSEQYF.